The 17 T cell receptor beta chains below were found in one sample sequenced in a study of shared clonotypes between healthy human individuals. Assay used: immunoSEQ multiplex PCR; TCRdb lists only in-frame clones, some missing. The sample has over 2 million clones, 85% to 95% seen once. The sequenced sample was naive CD4+ T cells sorted from blood. Described subset: CD45RA+ positively selected. The receptor source for this set is a man aged 18 to 29 in good health.

The rearrangement joins TRBV2 to TRBJ1-1, with D maybe TRBD1 (5 bases). Trimming cost V 5 bases and J 1 base, with 11 bases left between them. Germline CDR1 SNHLY, CDR2 FYNNEI. The CDR3 consists of 14 residues. The CDR3 nucleotides are TGTGCCAGCAGTAGGGGAACGGCGAACACTGAAGCTTTCTTT. It codes for CASSRGTANTEAFF.

The rearrangement links TRBV11-2 to TRBJ2-7, with 8 bases identical to TRBD2. J lost 5 bases, V lost 3 bases, and 15 bases had no gene match. CDR1 is SGHAT and CDR2 is FQNNGV in the germline V gene. This CDR3 has 17 residues. The CDR3 protein is CASSFPGPRGRSHEQYF. CDR3 DNA sequence: TGTGCCAGCAGCTTCCCCGGCCCCCGCGGGAGGTCCCACGAGCAGTACTTC.

CDR3 sequence (DNA): TGTGCCAGCAGCCGGGACATGCATGGCTACACCTTC. Protein: CASSRDMHGYTF. The chain uses TRBV6-5 and TRBJ1-2, with D maybe TRBD1 (6 bases). Germline CDR1 and CDR2: MNHEY and SVGAGI. The CDR3 contains 12 residues. Trimming removed 6 bases at V and 6 bases at J, with 11 bases between.

The chain has TRBV7-2 and TRBJ1-5; no definite D call. V lost 2 bases to trimming and J lost 0 bases, with 8 bases between them. Per the germline V gene, CDR1 is SGHTA and CDR2 is FQGNSA. This CDR3 has 15 residues. Here the CDR3 DNA reads TGTGCCAGCAGCTTACAGGTTGATAGCAATCAGCCCCAGCATTTT. Translation: CASSLQVDSNQPQHF.

V and J are TRBV10-1 and TRBJ1-5; unclear D gene. Germline V gives CDR1 WNHNN, CDR2 SYGVQD (reference sequence). V was pared by 5 bases and J by 0 bases, with 2 bases between. The CDR3 consists of 12 residues. CDR3 nucleotide sequence: TGCGCCAGCAGTAATAGCAATCAGCCCCAGCATTTT. Protein product: CASSNSNQPQHF.

The chain uses TRBV4-1 and TRBJ2-3, with 9 nucleotides matching TRBD2. The germline V gene has CDR1 MGHRA and CDR2 YSYEKL. J was trimmed by 2 bases and V by 1 base; bases with no gene match: 4. The CDR3 totals 16 residues. The CDR3 DNA reads as TGCGCCAGCAGCCAAGTTCTAGCGGGGCCCACAGATACGCAGTATTTT. Its translation: CASSQVLAGPTDTQYF.

This clone appeared a single time. This sequence joins TRBV4-3 and TRBJ1-3; D not certain. The CDR3 has 18 amino acids. In germline, CDR1 is LGHNA, CDR2 YSLEER. V was clipped by 0 bases and J by 1 base, with 16 bases between them. CDR3: CASSQDDPKGSSGNTIYF. The CDR3 nucleotides are TGCGCCAGCAGCCAAGATGACCCCAAAGGGAGTTCTGGAAACACCATATATTTT.

This clone has just one count. The chain links TRBV6-5 to TRBJ1-5, with TRBD1 identical over 7 bases. The CDR3 contains 13 residues. V lost 5 bases, J lost 7 bases, and 5 bases stayed unmatched. The germline CDR1 and CDR2 sequences are MNHEY and SVGAGI. This CDR3 is CASSQTGSQPQHF. CDR3 nucleotides: TGTGCCAGCAGTCAGACAGGGTCCCAGCCCCAGCATTTT.

The rearrangement joins TRBV6-5 to TRBJ2-2, with no clear D. Germline V gene sequence: CDR1 MNHEY, CDR2 SVGAGI. Trimming removed 4 bases from V and 2 bases from J, with 2 bases in between. The CDR3 is made up of 12 amino acids. In nucleotides, the CDR3 is TGTGCCAGCAGTTTCAACACCGGGGAGCTGTTTTTT. It specifies CASSFNTGELFF.

The rearrangement joins TRBV2 to TRBJ2-2, with unresolved D. Trimming shortened V by 9 bases and J by 5 bases, and 10 bases separated the two germline ends. The CDR3 extends over 12 amino acids. The V gene's germline CDR1 is SNHLY and CDR2 FYNNEI. The CDR3 reads CASGVSTGELFF. Here the CDR3 DNA reads TGTGCCAGTGGAGTTAGTACCGGGGAGCTGTTTTTT.

The chain joins TRBV19 to TRBJ1-1; D may be TRBD1 (6 bases). CDR3 length equals 16 residues. The germline V and J ends were trimmed by 4 bases and 4 bases, with 19 bases remaining between them. The germline CDR1 and CDR2 sequences are LNHDA and SQIVND (reference sequence). Here the CDR3 DNA reads TGTGCCAGTAGTAGGGGAACAGGGTCGGGAAGCACTGAAGCTTTCTTT. It specifies CASSRGTGSGSTEAFF.

The chain has TRBV7-9 and TRBJ1-5; the D is unclear. From germline, CDR1 is SEHNR and CDR2 FQNEAQ (reference sequence). The CDR3 runs to 13 residues. Deletions cut 8 bases from V and 7 bases from J, with 15 bases between. The CDR3 loop reads CASALSRGQPQHF. CDR3 coding DNA: TGTGCCAGCGCCCTCTCCAGAGGCCAGCCCCAGCATTTT.

About this clone itself: The junction shows a germline mismatch at one end, possibly a read error. CDR3 sequence (DNA): TGTGCCAGCAACTTGTGGAGGTACAATGAGCAGTTCTTC. Translated, it gives CASNLWRYNEQFF. This sequence joins TRBV5-5 and TRBJ2-1; D might be TRBD2 (5 bases). CDR1 is SGHKS, CDR2 YYEKEE, per germline (reference sequence). The CDR3 has 13 residues.

This chain links TRBV10-3 with TRBJ2-6, with TRBD1 matching over 8 bases. The CDR3 sequence is 16 residues long. V was clipped by 7 bases and J by 0 bases; unmatched bases: 5. Germline V lookup: CDR1 ENHRY, CDR2 SYGVKD. This CDR3 reads CAIKGQDLSGANVLTF. DNA for the CDR3: TGTGCCATCAAGGGACAGGACCTCTCTGGGGCCAACGTCCTGACTTTC.

This clone was seen once. The rearrangement joins TRBV7-9 to TRBJ2-1; no clear D. Germline-derived CDR1 and CDR2 are SEHNR and FQNEAQ (reference sequence). The CDR3 is 14 amino acids. Trimming removed 5 bases from V and 9 bases from J, with 17 bases in between. This CDR3 is CASSPPGPLTEQFF. CDR3 nucleotides: TGTGCCAGCAGCCCCCCCGGTCCCCTCACTGAGCAGTTCTTC.

This chain links TRBV7-8 with TRBJ2-7; D is unresolved. CDR1 and CDR2 (germline): SGHVS, FQNEAQ. The CDR3 has 13 residues. V was shortened by 0 bases and J by 3 bases, with 6 bases between the two germline ends. In DNA form, the CDR3 reads TGTGCCAGCAGCTTAGCCGAGATCTACGAGCAGTACTTC. It specifies CASSLAEIYEQYF.

The rearrangement links TRBV2 to TRBJ2-7, with D unclear. Trimming removed 6 bases from V and 0 bases from J, with 18 bases in between. The CDR3 contains 16 residues. Germline lookup yields CDR1 SNHLY and CDR2 FYNNEI. CDR3 DNA sequence: TGTGCCAGCAGCCCAGAAGGCAGACCAAGCTCCTACGAGCAGTACTTC. Amino acids: CASSPEGRPSSYEQYF.